The 13 T cell receptor beta chains reported below all come from one sample, sequenced in a study of response to subunit inactivated influenza vaccine. TCRdb re-called the RT-PCR reads with MiXCR, one entry per CDR3 protein. This sample has approximately 500,000 distinct CDR3 sequences, with 10% to 15% found just once. The sequenced sample was PBMCs from blood, obtained about 40 days after vaccination. The receptors shown here come from a man aged 50 or older who received an inactivated influenza vaccine.

This clonotype was seen ten or more times. The V call is TRBV12-3 or TRBV12-4, the J call TRBJ2-3; maybe TRBD1 (6 bases). The CDR3 sequence is 15 residues long. Trimming removed 6 bases at V and 0 bases at J, with 13 bases between. Written as DNA, the CDR3 is TGTGCCAGCAGAATACAGGGAACTAGCACAGATACGCAGTATTTT. Its protein product is CASRIQGTSTDTQYF.

There are a few counts of this clonotype. The chain links TRBV7-2 to TRBJ1-4; 9 positions agree with TRBD1. With V trimmed by 2 bases and J by 6 bases, 1 base remained unmatched. From germline, CDR1 is SGHTA and CDR2 FQGNSA. The CDR3 is 14 residues long. The CDR3 region is CASSLRTGDEKLFF. CDR3 nucleotides: TGTGCCAGCAGCTTAAGGACAGGGGATGAAAAACTGTTTTTT.

In DNA, the CDR3 is TGTGCCAGCAGCTTAGCGGTGGGCATTAGCAATCAGCCCCAGCATTTT. Its translation: CASSLAVGISNQPQHF. This chain joins TRBV7-8 and TRBJ1-5, with D hard to call. The V end lost 0 bases, the J end lost 0 bases, and 9 bases lay between the germline ends. Looked up from germline, CDR1 is SGHVS and CDR2 is FQNEAQ. The CDR3 runs to 16 residues.

This clonotype was counted between two and nine times. The chain is built from TRBV5-1 and TRBJ2-2, with D maybe TRBD2 (6 bases). Trimming left V 4 bases short and J 1 base short, with 11 bases between. The CDR3 has 15 residues. CDR1 is SGHRS, CDR2 YFSETQ, per germline. The CDR3 coding sequence is TGCGCCAGCAGCGCCCGGCGGGGGAACACCGGGGAGCTGTTTTTT. This translates into CASSARRGNTGELFF.

This clonotype showed up many times. Germline and junction disagree at one end, which may indicate a read error. The chain couples TRBV29-1 to TRBJ2-1; either TRBD1 or TRBD2 may fit D (6 bases each). The CDR3 extends over 14 amino acids. Germline CDR1 SQVTM, CDR2 ANQGSEA. DNA of the CDR3: TGCAGCGTAGAAGGGGGGAGCTCCTACAATGAGCAGTTCTTC. Its translation is CSVEGGSSYNEQFF.

This clonotype occurred many times. The chain joins TRBV3-1 to TRBJ2-5; the D is unclear. The CDR3 length is 14 residues. Germline V gives CDR1 LGHDT, CDR2 YNNKEL (reference sequence). V was trimmed by 2 bases and J by 2 bases, leaving 9 bases between them. The CDR3 loop is CASSQSETQETQYF. CDR3 in DNA: TGTGCCAGCAGCCAATCCGAAACGCAAGAGACCCAGTACTTC.

This clonotype was detected ten times or more. The chain links TRBV2 to TRBJ2-5; TRBD1 aligns across 8 bases. CDR1 is SNHLY, CDR2 FYNNEI, per germline. With V trimmed by 4 bases and J by 5 bases, 0 bases remained unmatched. This CDR3 is built from 12 residues. CDR3 sequence (DNA): TGTGCCAGCAGTGGACAGGGGGAGACCCAGTACTTC. It translates to CASSGQGETQYF. Full variable domain (outside the CDR3, taken from reference TRBV2 and TRBJ2-5): EPEVTQTPSHQVTQMGQEVILRCVPISNHLYFYWYRQILGQKVEFLVSFYNNEISEKSEIFDDQFSVERPDGSNFTLKIRSTKLEDSAMYFCASSGQGETQYFGPGTRLLVL.

This clonotype came up a few times. This rearrangement joins TRBV7-2 to TRBJ2-1; D not certain. V shed 5 bases and J shed 6 bases, with 8 bases lying between them. The CDR3 is 12 amino acids. Germline V lookup: CDR1 SGHTA, CDR2 FQGNSA. The CDR3: CASSIGFNEQFF. The CDR3 DNA sequence: TGTGCCAGCAGCATCGGGTTCAATGAGCAGTTCTTC.

The V and J genes are TRBV15 and TRBJ2-1; D is possibly TRBD2 (6 bases). V lost 9 bases and J lost 5, with 8 bases in between. This CDR3 comprises 11 residues. Germline V gives CDR1 LNHNV, CDR2 YYDKDF (reference sequence). CDR3 sequence reads: CATEGNNEQFF. The CDR3 DNA reads as TGTGCCACGGAGGGCAACAATGAGCAGTTCTTC. The full variable domain, its missing parts supplied by reference TRBV15 and TRBJ2-1, is DAMVIQNPRYQVTQFGKPVTLSCSQTLNHNVMYWYQQKSSQAPKLLFHYYDKDFNNEADTPDNFQSRRPNTSFCFLDIRSPGLGDTAMYLCATEGNNEQFFGPGTRLTVL.

This clonotype was counted only a few times. This chain joins TRBV4-3 and TRBJ2-5, with D maybe TRBD1 (6 bases). The CDR3 loop spans 17 amino acids. Germline assignment: CDR1 LGHNA and CDR2 YSLEER. Trimming removed 3 bases from V and 2 bases from J, with 19 bases in between. The CDR3 is CASSQDIRQAYQETQYF. CDR3 in DNA: TGCGCCAGCAGCCAGGATATTAGACAGGCCTATCAAGAGACCCAGTACTTC.

This clonotype was picked up a small number of times. V usage is TRBV5-1 and J usage is TRBJ1-2, with D unclear. Germline-derived CDR1 and CDR2 are SGHRS and YFSETQ. Trimming removed 2 bases from V and 6 bases from J, with 14 bases in between. CDR3 length: 14 residues. The chain's CDR3 is CASSFDYPPNGYTF. The CDR3 bases are TGCGCCAGCAGCTTCGATTATCCTCCAAATGGCTACACCTTC.

This clonotype was seen more than once but under ten times. The V gene is TRBV27, the J gene TRBJ2-7, with 10 bases identical to TRBD2. The trim removed 6 bases at V and 4 bases at J, leaving 6 bases unmatched. In germline, CDR1 is MNHEY, CDR2 SMNVEV (reference sequence). The CDR3 covers 14 residues. The CDR3 protein is CASREGLAAYEQYF. For the CDR3, the DNA is TGTGCCAGCAGGGAAGGACTAGCGGCATACGAGCAGTACTTC.

The genes are TRBV20-1 and TRBJ1-6, with D maybe TRBD1 (6 bases). CDR1 DFQATT and CDR2 SNEGSKA come from the germline V gene (reference sequence). V was clipped by 1 base and J by 10 bases, with 20 bases between them. The CDR3 sequence is 16 residues long. The CDR3 nucleotides are TGCAGTGCTAGAGTCTGGGCGGGGGGCCAGAGCTCACCCCTCCACTTT. Translation gives CSARVWAGGQSSPLHF.